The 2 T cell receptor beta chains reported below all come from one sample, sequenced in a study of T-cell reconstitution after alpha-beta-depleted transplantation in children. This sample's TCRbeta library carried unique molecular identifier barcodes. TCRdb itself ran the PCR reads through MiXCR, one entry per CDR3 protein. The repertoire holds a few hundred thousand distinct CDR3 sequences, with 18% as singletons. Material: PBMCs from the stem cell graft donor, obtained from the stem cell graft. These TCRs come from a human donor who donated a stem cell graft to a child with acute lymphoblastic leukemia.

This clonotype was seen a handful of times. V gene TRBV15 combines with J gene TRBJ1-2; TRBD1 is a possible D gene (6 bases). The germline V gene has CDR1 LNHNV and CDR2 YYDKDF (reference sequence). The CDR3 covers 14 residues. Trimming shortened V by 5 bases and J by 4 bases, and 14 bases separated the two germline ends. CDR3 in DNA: TGTGCCACCAGCTTTAGGACAGCCAGCTATGGCTACACCTTC. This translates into CATSFRTASYGYTF. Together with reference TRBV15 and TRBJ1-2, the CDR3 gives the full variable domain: DAMVIQNPRYQVTQFGKPVTLSCSQTLNHNVMYWYQQKSSQAPKLLFHYYDKDFNNEADTPDNFQSRRPNTSFCFLDIRSPGLGDTAMYLCATSFRTASYGYTFGSGTRLTVV.

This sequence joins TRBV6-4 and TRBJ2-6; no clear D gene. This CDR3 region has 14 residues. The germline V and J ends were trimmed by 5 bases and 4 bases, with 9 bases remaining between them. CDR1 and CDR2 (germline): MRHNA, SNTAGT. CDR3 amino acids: CASSQAGGANVLTF. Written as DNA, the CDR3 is TGTGCCAGCAGTCAGGCCGGAGGGGCCAACGTCCTGACTTTC.